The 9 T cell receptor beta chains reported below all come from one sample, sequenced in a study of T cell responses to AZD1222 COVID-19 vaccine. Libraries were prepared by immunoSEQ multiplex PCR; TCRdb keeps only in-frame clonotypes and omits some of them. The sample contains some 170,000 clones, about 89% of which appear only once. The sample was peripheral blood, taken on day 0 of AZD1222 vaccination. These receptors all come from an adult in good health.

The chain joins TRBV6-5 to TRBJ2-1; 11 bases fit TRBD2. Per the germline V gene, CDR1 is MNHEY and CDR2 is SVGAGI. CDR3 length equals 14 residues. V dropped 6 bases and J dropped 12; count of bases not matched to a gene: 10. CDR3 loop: CASSSSGGTLRQFF. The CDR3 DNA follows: TGTGCCAGCAGCTCTAGCGGGGGGACCTTACGGCAGTTCTTC.

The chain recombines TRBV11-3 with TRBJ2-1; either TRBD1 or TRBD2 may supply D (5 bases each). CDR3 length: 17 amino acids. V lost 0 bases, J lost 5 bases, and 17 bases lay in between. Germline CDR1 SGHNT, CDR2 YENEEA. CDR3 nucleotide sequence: TGTGCCAGCAGCTTAGAGGGGCGAGGGGCGTGGGACAATGAGCAGTTCTTC. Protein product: CASSLEGRGAWDNEQFF.

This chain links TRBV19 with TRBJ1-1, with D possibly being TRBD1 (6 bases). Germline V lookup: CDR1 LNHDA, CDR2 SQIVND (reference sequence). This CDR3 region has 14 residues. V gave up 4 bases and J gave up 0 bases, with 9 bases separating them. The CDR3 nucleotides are TGTGCCAGTAGTACGGACAGTTTGAACACTGAAGCTTTCTTT. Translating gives CASSTDSLNTEAFF.

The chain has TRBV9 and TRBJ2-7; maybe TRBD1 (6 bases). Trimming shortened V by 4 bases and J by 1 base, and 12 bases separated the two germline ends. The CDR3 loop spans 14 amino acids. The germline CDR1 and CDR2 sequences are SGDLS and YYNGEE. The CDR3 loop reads CASSPRTDSYEQYF. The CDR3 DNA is TGTGCCAGCAGCCCACGGACAGATTCCTACGAGCAGTACTTC.

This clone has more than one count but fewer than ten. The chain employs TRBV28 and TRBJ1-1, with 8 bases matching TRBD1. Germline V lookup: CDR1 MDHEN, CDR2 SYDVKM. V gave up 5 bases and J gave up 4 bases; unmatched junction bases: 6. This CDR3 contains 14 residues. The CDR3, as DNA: TGTGCCAGCAGTGCGGACAGGGAGAGCACTGAAGCTTTCTTT. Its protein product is CASSADRESTEAFF.

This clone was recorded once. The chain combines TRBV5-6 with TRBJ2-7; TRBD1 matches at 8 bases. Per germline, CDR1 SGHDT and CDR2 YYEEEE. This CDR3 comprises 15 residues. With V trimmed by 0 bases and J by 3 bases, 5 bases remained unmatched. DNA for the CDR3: TGTGCCAGCAGCTTGGGACAGGGGACCTACTACGAGCAGTACGTC. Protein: CASSLGQGTYYEQYV.

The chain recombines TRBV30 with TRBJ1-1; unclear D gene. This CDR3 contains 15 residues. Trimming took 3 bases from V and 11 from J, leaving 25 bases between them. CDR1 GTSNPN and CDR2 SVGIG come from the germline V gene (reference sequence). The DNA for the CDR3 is TGTGCCTGGAGAGCATTGGACCTACCATCCATTGAGGCTTTCTTT. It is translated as CAWRALDLPSIEAFF. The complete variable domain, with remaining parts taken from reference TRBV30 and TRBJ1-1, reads SQTIHQWPATLVQPVGSPLSLECTVEGTSNPNLYWYRQAAGRGLQLLFYSVGIGQISSEVPQNLSASRPQDRQFILSSKKLLLSDSGFYLCAWRALDLPSIEAFFGQGTRLTVV.

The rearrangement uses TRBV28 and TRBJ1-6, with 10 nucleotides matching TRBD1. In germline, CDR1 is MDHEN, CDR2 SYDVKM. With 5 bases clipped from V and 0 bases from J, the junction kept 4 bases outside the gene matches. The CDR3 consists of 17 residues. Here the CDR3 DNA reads TGTGCCAGCAGTCTGGGACAGGGGAGCTCCTATAATTCACCCCTCCACTTT. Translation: CASSLGQGSSYNSPLHF.

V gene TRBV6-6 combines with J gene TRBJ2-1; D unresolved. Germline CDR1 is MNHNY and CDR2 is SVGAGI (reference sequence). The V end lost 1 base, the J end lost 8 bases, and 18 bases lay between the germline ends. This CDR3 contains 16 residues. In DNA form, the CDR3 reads TGTGCCAGCAGTTACTTGGGCAGGACGAACAGAGATGAGCAGTTCTTC. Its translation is CASSYLGRTNRDEQFF.